The 5 T cell receptor beta chains given below trace back to one sample, sequenced in a study of CD8 T cells in ankylosing spondylitis. TCRdb used MiXCR to reprocess the 5' RACE reads, holding one entry per CDR3 protein. The sample carries approximately 340,000 distinct CDR3 sequences, about 14% recorded once. Sequencing was carried out using blood, either unsorted or a sorted T cell fraction (not recorded which). All receptors derive from a male donor with ankylosing spondylitis or in good health (not recorded which).

In its sample, this clonotype was seen a few times. The rearrangement links TRBV6-5 to TRBJ1-5, with TRBD1 matching over 7 bases. The CDR3 has 14 amino acids. Per the germline V gene, CDR1 is MNHEY and CDR2 is SVGAGI. The J segment lost 4 bases and the V segment lost 2 bases, leaving 2 bases of the junction unmatched. CDR3 bases: TGTGCCAGCAGTTACGGGACAGAAAATCAGCCCCAGCATTTT. It codes for CASSYGTENQPQHF.

This sequence joins TRBV6-1 and TRBJ2-1; D is possibly TRBD1 (6 bases). V was cut by 5 bases and J by 2 bases, with 10 bases left in between. Germline V lookup: CDR1 MNHNS, CDR2 SASEGT. The CDR3 has 14 amino acids. CDR3 protein: CASSPGQAYNEQFF. CDR3 coding DNA: TGTGCCAGCAGTCCGGGACAAGCCTACAATGAGCAGTTCTTC.

This clonotype was counted at least ten times. The chain joins TRBV12-3 or TRBV12-4 to TRBJ2-7; 7 bases map to TRBD1. The V segment lost 3 bases and the J segment 2 bases; nucleotides outside the gene matches: 1. The CDR3 length is 13 residues. CDR3 coding DNA: TGTGCCAGCAGTTTGGACAGGACCTACGAGCAGTACTTC. Translation: CASSLDRTYEQYF.

The chain carries TRBV6-6 and TRBJ2-7; D gene ambiguous. The V gene lost 5 bases and the J gene lost 6 bases, with 14 bases spanning the gap. The CDR3 runs 13 residues. CDR1 and CDR2 (germline): MNHNY, SVGAGI (reference sequence). The CDR3 reads CASSPRHTVEQYF. The DNA for the CDR3 is TGTGCCAGCAGTCCGAGACACACGGTCGAGCAGTACTTC.

This clonotype was seen a few times. The chain couples TRBV20-1 to TRBJ2-7; possibly TRBD2 for D (6 bases). Germline loops: CDR1 DFQATT, CDR2 SNEGSKA (reference sequence). The V end was cut by 3 bases, the J end by 1 base, with 10 bases between. The CDR3 sequence is 13 residues long. CDR3 sequence reads: CSASRESSYEQYF. The CDR3 DNA follows: TGCAGTGCTAGTCGGGAGTCTTCCTACGAGCAGTACTTC.